Listed below are T cell receptor beta chains from one sample, sequenced in a study of glioma-infiltrating T cells after dendritic cell vaccination. Sequenced by immunoSEQ multiplex PCR; TCRdb stores in-frame clones only, minus some. The sample consists of fewer than 100,000 clones, 85% to 90% of them appearing once. The sample in question was blood, obtained before dendritic cell vaccination. These receptors were taken from a human donor with glioblastoma. CDR3s include the opening cysteine and the closing phenylalanine or tryptophan. The D gene is left open where the match is weak. Size values are once, few and many counts, or a class for expanded clones, and some rows have none.

D gene: TRBD2; clone size: NA; J gene: TRBJ2-7; V gene: TRBV10-3; CDR3 protein: CAISSGGTSYEQYF; CDR3 DNA: TGTGCCATCAGTAGCGGGGGGACGTCCTACGAGCAGTACTTC
D gene: TRBD1; clone size: NA; J gene: TRBJ2-2; V gene: TRBV27; CDR3 protein: CASSDRGEGWTGELFF; CDR3 DNA: TGTGCCAGCTCGGACAGGGGAGAGGGATGGACCGGGGAGCTGTTTTTT
D gene: TRBD1; clone size: NA; J gene: TRBJ1-1; V gene: TRBV9; CDR3 protein: CASSVQFNFSGQGWDTEAFF; CDR3 DNA: TGTGCCAGCAGCGTACAGTTCAATTTTTCGGGACAGGGTTGGGACACTGAAGCTTTCTTT
D gene: TRBD1; clone size: few; J gene: TRBJ1-2; V gene: TRBV28; CDR3 protein: CASSRQDRVHGYTF; CDR3 DNA: TGTGCCAGCAGTCGTCAGGACAGGGTTCATGGCTACACCTTC
D gene: TRBD2; clone size: NA; J gene: TRBJ2-3; V gene: TRBV28; CDR3 protein: CASSPFGGGESSTDTQYF; CDR3 DNA: TGTGCCAGCAGTCCCTTCGGCGGGGGGGAGTCTAGCACAGATACGCAGTATTTT
D gene: TRBD1; clone size: NA; J gene: TRBJ2-7; V gene: TRBV6-6; CDR3 protein: CASSYPGQGFYEQYF; CDR3 DNA: TGTGCCAGCAGTTACCCCGGACAGGGGTTCTACGAGCAGTACTTC
D gene: NA; clone size: NA; J gene: TRBJ2-3; V gene: TRBV6-6; CDR3 protein: CASSAPLSPDTQYF; CDR3 DNA: TGTGCCAGCAGTGCCCCTCTGAGCCCAGATACGCAGTATTTT
D gene: TRBD1; clone size: NA; J gene: TRBJ2-7; V gene: TRBV28; CDR3 protein: CASRADRASSYEQYF; CDR3 DNA: TGTGCCAGCAGAGCGGACAGGGCGAGCTCCTACGAGCAGTACTTC
D gene: NA; clone size: NA; J gene: TRBJ1-2; V gene: TRBV7-9; CDR3 protein: CASSLGTEYLYGYTF; CDR3 DNA: TGTGCCAGCAGCTTAGGCACGGAGTATCTCTATGGCTACACCTTC
D gene: TRBD2; clone size: NA; J gene: TRBJ2-1; V gene: TRBV4-1; CDR3 protein: CASSPRIAGDPEQFF; CDR3 DNA: TGCGCCAGCAGCCCCCGAATAGCGGGAGATCCTGAGCAGTTCTTC
D gene: TRBD2; clone size: NA; J gene: TRBJ2-1; V gene: TRBV28; CDR3 protein: CASSRERGTYNEQFF; CDR3 DNA: TGTGCCAGCAGTCGGGAGCGGGGGACCTACAATGAGCAGTTCTTC
D gene: TRBD1; clone size: NA; J gene: TRBJ1-5; V gene: TRBV7-6; CDR3 protein: CASSNGTGSYQPQHF; CDR3 DNA: TGTGCCAGCAGCAACGGGACAGGGAGTTATCAGCCCCAGCATTTT
D gene: NA; clone size: NA; J gene: TRBJ1-5; V gene: TRBV7-2; CDR3 protein: CASSLYRADQPQHF; CDR3 DNA: TGTGCCAGCAGCTTATACAGGGCCGATCAGCCCCAGCATTTT
D gene: NA; clone size: NA; J gene: TRBJ1-4; V gene: TRBV5-4; CDR3 protein: CASSPRGVGPEKLFF; CDR3 DNA: TGTGCCAGCAGCCCGCGGGGGGTGGGACCTGAAAAACTGTTTTTT
D gene: TRBD2; clone size: NA; J gene: TRBJ2-1; V gene: TRBV5-1; CDR3 protein: CASSLGSGSANEQFF; CDR3 DNA: TGCGCCAGCAGCTTGGGGAGCGGGAGTGCAAATGAGCAGTTCTTC
D gene: NA; clone size: NA; J gene: TRBJ1-1; V gene: TRBV4-3; CDR3 protein: CASSQEGYTEAFF; CDR3 DNA: TGCGCCAGCAGCCAGGAGGGGTACACTGAAGCTTTCTTT
D gene: TRBD2; clone size: NA; J gene: TRBJ2-7; V gene: TRBV27; CDR3 protein: CASSLKLAGAYEQYF; CDR3 DNA: TGTGCCAGCAGTCTTAAACTAGCGGGGGCCTACGAGCAGTACTTC
D gene: TRBD1; clone size: NA; J gene: TRBJ2-7; V gene: TRBV25-1; CDR3 protein: CASSEDRGSYEQYF; CDR3 DNA: TGTGCCAGCAGTGAGGACAGGGGGAGCTACGAGCAGTACTTC
D gene: NA; clone size: NA; J gene: TRBJ2-2; V gene: TRBV5-6; CDR3 protein: CASTPLDGRAYTGELFF; CDR3 DNA: TGTGCCAGCACCCCCCTCGATGGCAGGGCTTACACCGGGGAGCTGTTTTTT
D gene: NA; clone size: NA; J gene: TRBJ2-7; V gene: TRBV25-1; CDR3 protein: CASSELRAPSESYEQYF; CDR3 DNA: TGTGCCAGCAGTGAATTAAGGGCCCCTAGCGAATCCTACGAGCAGTACTTC
D gene: TRBD2; clone size: NA; J gene: TRBJ2-5; V gene: TRBV11-3; CDR3 protein: CASSLGRGGQETQYF; CDR3 DNA: TGTGCCAGCAGCCTCGGGAGGGGAGGGCAAGAGACCCAGTACTTC
D gene: TRBD2; clone size: NA; J gene: TRBJ2-1; V gene: TRBV2; CDR3 protein: CASSVGTRSYNEQFF; CDR3 DNA: TGTGCCAGCAGTGTGGGGACTAGGAGCTACAATGAGCAGTTCTTC
D gene: NA; clone size: few; J gene: TRBJ2-1; V gene: TRBV5-1; CDR3 protein: CASSLSVVGTSGNEQFF; CDR3 DNA: TGCGCCAGCAGCTTGTCGGTGGTCGGGACCAGCGGGAATGAGCAGTTCTTC
D gene: NA; clone size: NA; J gene: TRBJ2-5; V gene: TRBV5-4; CDR3 protein: CASSLKKQGQETQYF; CDR3 DNA: TGTGCCAGCAGCTTAAAGAAACAGGGACAAGAGACCCAGTACTTC
D gene: TRBD1; clone size: NA; J gene: TRBJ2-4; V gene: TRBV11-2; CDR3 protein: CASSFGTGGIQYF; CDR3 DNA: TGTGCCAGCAGCTTTGGGACAGGGGGCATTCAGTACTTC
D gene: TRBD2; clone size: once; J gene: TRBJ2-1; V gene: TRBV19; CDR3 protein: CASSIARTSAEQFF; CDR3 DNA: TGTGCCAGTAGTATAGCCCGGACTAGCGCTGAGCAGTTCTTC
D gene: TRBD1; clone size: NA; J gene: TRBJ1-5; V gene: TRBV18; CDR3 protein: CASSPTQGTGRTQPQHF; CDR3 DNA: TGTGCCAGCTCACCAACCCAGGGGACAGGGCGGACTCAGCCCCAGCATTTT
D gene: TRBD1; clone size: NA; J gene: TRBJ1-2; V gene: TRBV5-1; CDR3 protein: CASSLDRPGRGQSGYTF; CDR3 DNA: TGCGCCAGCAGCTTGGACCGGCCGGGCAGGGGGCAAAGTGGCTACACCTTC
D gene: TRBD1; clone size: NA; J gene: TRBJ2-7; V gene: TRBV19; CDR3 protein: CASSSATGDYEQYF; CDR3 DNA: TGTGCCAGTAGTAGCGCGACAGGGGACTACGAGCAGTACTTC
D gene: TRBD1; clone size: NA; J gene: TRBJ1-1; V gene: TRBV27; CDR3 protein: CASSLLPGQPNTEAFF; CDR3 DNA: TGTGCCAGCAGTTTACTCCCGGGACAGCCGAACACTGAAGCTTTCTTT
D gene: NA; clone size: many; J gene: TRBJ2-1; V gene: TRBV14; CDR3 protein: CASSQLGSSYNEQFF; CDR3 DNA: TGTGCCAGCAGCCAACTAGGCAGCTCCTACAATGAGCAGTTCTTC
D gene: NA; clone size: NA; J gene: TRBJ1-4; V gene: TRBV5-3; CDR3 protein: CARRTTATNEKLFF; CDR3 DNA: TGTGCCAGAAGAACGACAGCAACTAATGAAAAACTGTTTTTT
D gene: TRBD1; clone size: NA; J gene: TRBJ2-2; V gene: TRBV27; CDR3 protein: CASSFAQGASGELFF; CDR3 DNA: TGTGCCAGCAGTTTCGCCCAGGGGGCAAGCGGGGAGCTGTTTTTT
D gene: TRBD2; clone size: NA; J gene: TRBJ2-3; V gene: TRBV7-7; CDR3 protein: CASSPGSSGGTDTQYF; CDR3 DNA: TGTGCCAGCAGTCCAGGTTCTAGCGGGGGCACAGATACGCAGTATTTT
D gene: NA; clone size: NA; J gene: TRBJ2-7; V gene: TRBV14; CDR3 protein: CASRQGIGEDYEQYF; CDR3 DNA: TGTGCCAGCAGGCAAGGGATAGGAGAGGACTACGAGCAGTACTTC
D gene: TRBD2; clone size: NA; J gene: TRBJ2-4; V gene: TRBV13; CDR3 protein: CASSRPPGGASAGPLAKNIQYF; CDR3 DNA: TGTGCCAGCAGCCGACCCCCGGGGGGGGCGTCGGCGGGACCACTAGCCAAAAACATTCAGTACTTC
D gene: NA; clone size: NA; J gene: TRBJ2-7; V gene: TRBV30; CDR3 protein: CAWEDSGSYEQYF; CDR3 DNA: TGTGCCTGGGAGGACAGTGGCTCCTACGAGCAGTACTTC
D gene: TRBD1; clone size: NA; J gene: TRBJ1-4; V gene: TRBV5-1; CDR3 protein: CASSPILSGTGNEKLFF; CDR3 DNA: TGCGCCAGCAGCCCCATCCTGTCCGGGACAGGGAATGAAAAACTGTTTTTT
D gene: TRBD1; clone size: NA; J gene: TRBJ2-1; V gene: TRBV27; CDR3 protein: CASTPGQRNEQFF; CDR3 DNA: TGTGCCAGCACCCCGGGACAGAGAAATGAGCAGTTCTTC
D gene: NA; clone size: NA; J gene: TRBJ1-6; V gene: TRBV27; CDR3 protein: CASRPDSYNSPLHF; CDR3 DNA: TGTGCCAGCAGACCGGACTCGTATAATTCACCCCTCCACTTT
D gene: TRBD1; clone size: NA; J gene: TRBJ2-4; V gene: TRBV5-1; CDR3 protein: CASSSGTAPNIQYF; CDR3 DNA: TGCGCCAGCAGCTCCGGGACAGCTCCCAACATTCAGTACTTC
D gene: TRBD2; clone size: NA; J gene: TRBJ2-3; V gene: TRBV4-1; CDR3 protein: CASSQLQTSGATDTQYF; CDR3 DNA: TGCGCCAGCAGCCAACTTCAGACTAGCGGGGCCACAGATACGCAGTATTTT
D gene: NA; clone size: NA; J gene: TRBJ2-3; V gene: TRBV7-3; CDR3 protein: CASSLTATTDTQYF; CDR3 DNA: TGTGCCAGCAGCTTAACGGCAACAACGGATACGCAGTATTTT
D gene: NA; clone size: NA; J gene: TRBJ2-5; V gene: TRBV4-1; CDR3 protein: CASSQGAGETQYF; CDR3 DNA: TGCGCCAGCAGCCAAGGTGCGGGGGAGACCCAGTACTTC
D gene: NA; clone size: NA; J gene: TRBJ1-2; V gene: TRBV6-1; CDR3 protein: CASSRDSPYGYTF; CDR3 DNA: TGTGCCAGCAGCCGCGACAGTCCCTATGGCTACACCTTC
D gene: TRBD1; clone size: NA; J gene: TRBJ2-3; V gene: TRBV5-1; CDR3 protein: CASSLSGTANTDTQYF; CDR3 DNA: TGCGCCAGCAGCTTATCCGGGACAGCGAACACAGATACGCAGTATTTT
D gene: TRBD1; clone size: NA; J gene: TRBJ1-2; V gene: TRBV4-2; CDR3 protein: CASSPGQGASLYGYTF; CDR3 DNA: TGTGCCAGCAGCCCAGGACAGGGGGCGTCGCTCTATGGCTACACCTTC